This T cell receptor beta chain is drawn from a study of human T cells and chemical hapten exposure. Study information: Enrolled patients were predominantly female and had alopecia areata, totalis or universalis.

Study-level points and caveats: Expanded TCRs formed significantly more large CDR3 similarity clusters than controls. Because they had alopecia, donors may respond immunologically unlike healthy people.

For the library, individual cDNA molecules each received unique molecular identifiers. TCRdb ran MiXCR on the RACE reads and lists one entry per CDR3 protein. Among some 38,000 distinct CDR3 sequences listed, more than 8% were seen once. The sample holds many counts of this clonotype. The antigen is not known. Time point reported: patch test 3, about 24 weeks after DPC sensitization. Treatment denoted: therapeutic diphenylcyclopropenone sensitization with weekly scalp DPC. Before extraction, the whole blood was not fractionated, and total RNA was taken from it. This clonotype was sampled from a man aged 45-60 years with alopecia areata. Some clones in this sample may be carry-over from other donors' samples. The material was whole blood, obtained in connection with sensitization to the hapten diphenylcyclopropenone (DPC).

Here the CDR3 DNA reads TGTGCCAGCAGCTTAGAAGGACAGGGCGTATATACGCAGTATTTT. Its protein product is CASSLEGQGVYTQYF. This chain links TRBV11-2 with TRBJ2-3; TRBD1 agrees at 8 bases. CDR3 length: 15 amino acids. Per germline, CDR1 SGHAT and CDR2 FQNNGV. The V and J ends lost 0 bases and 7 bases, in that order; junction bases with no gene match: 6.